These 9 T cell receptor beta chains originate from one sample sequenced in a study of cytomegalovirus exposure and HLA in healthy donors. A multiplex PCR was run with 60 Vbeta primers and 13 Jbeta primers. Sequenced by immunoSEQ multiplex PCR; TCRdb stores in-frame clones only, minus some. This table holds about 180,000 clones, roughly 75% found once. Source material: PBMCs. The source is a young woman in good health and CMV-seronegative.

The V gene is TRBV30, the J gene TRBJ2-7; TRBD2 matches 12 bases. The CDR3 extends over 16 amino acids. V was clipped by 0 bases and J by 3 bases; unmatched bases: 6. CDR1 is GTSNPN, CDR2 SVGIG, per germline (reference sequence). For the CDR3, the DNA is TGTGCCTGGAGTGTCCCCGGACTAGCGGGGAACTACGAGCAGTACTTC. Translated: CAWSVPGLAGNYEQYF. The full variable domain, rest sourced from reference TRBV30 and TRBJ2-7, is SQTIHQWPATLVQPVGSPLSLECTVEGTSNPNLYWYRQAAGRGLQLLFYSVGIGQISSEVPQNLSASRPQDRQFILSSKKLLLSDSGFYLCAWSVPGLAGNYEQYFGPGTRLTVT.

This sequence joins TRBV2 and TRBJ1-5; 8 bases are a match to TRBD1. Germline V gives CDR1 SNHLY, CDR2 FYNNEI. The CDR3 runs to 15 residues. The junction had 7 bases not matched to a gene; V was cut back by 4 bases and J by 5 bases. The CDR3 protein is CASSGSHRGDQPQHF. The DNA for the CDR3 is TGTGCCAGCAGTGGTTCACACAGGGGGGATCAGCCCCAGCATTTT.

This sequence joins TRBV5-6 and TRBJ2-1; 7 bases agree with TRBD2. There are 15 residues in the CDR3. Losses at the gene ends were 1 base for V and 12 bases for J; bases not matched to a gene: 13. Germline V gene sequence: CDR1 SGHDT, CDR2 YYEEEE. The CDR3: CASSLRTGTTVGQFF. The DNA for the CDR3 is TGTGCCAGCAGCTTGAGGACGGGGACTACCGTCGGGCAGTTCTTC.

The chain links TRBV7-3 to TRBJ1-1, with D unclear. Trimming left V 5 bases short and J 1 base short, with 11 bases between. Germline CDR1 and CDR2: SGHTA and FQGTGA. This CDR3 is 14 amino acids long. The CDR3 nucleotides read TGTGCCAGCAGCCCTCGGGCGGGGAACACTGAAGCTTTCTTT. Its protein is CASSPRAGNTEAFF.

CDR3 DNA sequence: TGTGCCAGCAGCCCGGGGGGGCAGGGATATCAGCCCCAGCATTTT. Protein product: CASSPGGQGYQPQHF. This sequence joins TRBV7-2 and TRBJ1-5, with a possible D match to TRBD1 (6 bases). V lost 5 bases, J lost 5 bases, and 16 bases lay in between. The CDR3 has 15 residues. Germline CDR1 reads SGHTA; CDR2 reads FQGNSA.

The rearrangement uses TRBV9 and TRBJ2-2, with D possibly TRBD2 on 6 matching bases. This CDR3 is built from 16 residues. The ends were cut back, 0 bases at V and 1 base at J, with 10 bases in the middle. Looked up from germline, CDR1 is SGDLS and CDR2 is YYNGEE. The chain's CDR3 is CASSVVSGGNTGELFF. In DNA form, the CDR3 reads TGTGCCAGCAGCGTAGTCTCCGGGGGGAACACCGGGGAGCTGTTTTTT.

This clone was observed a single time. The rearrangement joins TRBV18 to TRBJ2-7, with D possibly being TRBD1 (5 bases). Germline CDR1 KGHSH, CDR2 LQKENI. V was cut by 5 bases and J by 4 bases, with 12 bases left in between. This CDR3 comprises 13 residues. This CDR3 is CASSASQGYEQYF. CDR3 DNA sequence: TGTGCCAGCTCAGCGTCCCAGGGATACGAGCAGTACTTC. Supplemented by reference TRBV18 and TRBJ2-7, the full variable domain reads NAGVMQNPRHLVRRRGQEARLRCSPMKGHSHVYWYRQLPEEGLKFMVYLQKENIIDESGMPKERFSAEFPKEGPSILRIQQVVRGDSAAYFCASSASQGYEQYFGPGTRLTVT.

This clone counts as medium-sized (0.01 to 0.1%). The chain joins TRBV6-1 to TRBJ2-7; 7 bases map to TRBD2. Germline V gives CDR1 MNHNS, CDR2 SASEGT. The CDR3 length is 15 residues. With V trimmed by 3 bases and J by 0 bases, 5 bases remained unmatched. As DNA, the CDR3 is TGTGCCAGCAGTGAGATGGGGGGGAGCTCCTACGAGCAGTACTTC. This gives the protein CASSEMGGSSYEQYF.

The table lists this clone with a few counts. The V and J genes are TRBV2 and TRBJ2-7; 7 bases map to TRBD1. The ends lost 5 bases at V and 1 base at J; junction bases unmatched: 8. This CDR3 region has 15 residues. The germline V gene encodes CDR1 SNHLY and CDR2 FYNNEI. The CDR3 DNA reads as TGTGCCAGCAGTATGACAGGGAGATTATCCTACGAGCAGTACTTC. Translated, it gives CASSMTGRLSYEQYF.